The clone carrying this T cell receptor beta chain came up a few times. TCRdb reprocessed the RACE reads via MiXCR and lists one record per CDR3 protein. The data show about 93,000 distinct CDR3 sequences, over 6.5% seen once. This CDR3 spans 14 amino acids. With 5 bases removed from V and 4 bases from J, the gap between germline ends came to 13 bases. Germline CDR1 and CDR2: KGHDR and SFDVKD. The data were taken from a study of human T cells and chemical hapten exposure. The time point denotes: pre-sensitization, week 0. Treatment meaning: therapeutic diphenylcyclopropenone sensitization with weekly scalp DPC. Researchers extracted total RNA from unfractionated whole blood.

V gene TRBV24-1 combines with J gene TRBJ1-2; the D is unclear. The sequencing here drew on whole blood, taken in connection with sensitization to the hapten diphenylcyclopropenone (DPC). This sequence originates from a man aged 35 to 55 with alopecia areata. Some clones in this sample may be carry-over from other donors' samples. The CDR3 nucleotides are TGTGCCACCAGTGCCCCGCCGGCTCTCTATGGCTACACCTTC. Translation: CATSAPPALYGYTF.